The 25 T cell receptor beta chains presented below share a single source sample, sequenced in a study of T-cell memory formation after mild COVID-19. One entry per CDR3 protein results from TCRdb running MiXCR on the 5' RACE reads. The table records 280,000 or so distinct CDR3 sequences, around 8% of them present only once. The sequenced sample consisted of PBMCs or a T cell subset sorted from them (not recorded which). The receptors stem from a man between 18 and 35 years old who had mild COVID-19 (a few samples of this study predate the infection). Cell type and time point are not known.

The chain uses TRBV18 and TRBJ1-3; unclear D gene. Germline CDR1 KGHSH, CDR2 LQKENI. Between the trimmed V and J ends, which lost 3 bases and 0 bases, there was a span of 12 bases. The CDR3 runs 16 residues. The CDR3, as DNA: TGTGCCAGCTCACCTCAGGACGGCCACTCTGGAAACACCATATATTTT. Its protein product is CASSPQDGHSGNTIYF.

The genes are TRBV7-6 and TRBJ1-2, with D possibly matching TRBD1 (6 bases). Germline CDR1 reads SGHVS; CDR2 reads FNYEAQ. The CDR3 contains 16 residues. The V end lost 1 base, the J end lost 2 bases, and 14 bases lay between the germline ends. The CDR3 nucleotides read TGTGCCAGCAGCTTAGACCCTCAGGGGCGGAACTATGGCTACACCTTC. Its translation: CASSLDPQGRNYGYTF.

This clonotype appeared a few times. The rearrangement links TRBV28 to TRBJ2-7; D is possibly TRBD1 (6 bases). In germline, CDR1 is MDHEN, CDR2 SYDVKM. V was clipped by 3 bases and J by 2 bases, with 11 bases between them. This CDR3 is 14 amino acids long. The CDR3, as DNA: TGTGCCAGCAGTTTGCAGGGGCGCCCCTACGAGCAGTACGTC. Protein sequence: CASSLQGRPYEQYV.

V and J are TRBV20-1 and TRBJ2-2, with D tentatively TRBD1 or TRBD2 (6 bases each). The CDR3 covers 15 residues. V lost 5 bases and J 7 bases, leaving 20 bases between the germline ends. CDR1 is DFQATT, CDR2 SNEGSKA, per germline (reference sequence). CDR3 bases: TGCAGTGCTCATCGTACCGGGGGCGTCGGCGGGGAGCTGTTTTTT. Translated, it gives CSAHRTGGVGGELFF.

There are a few counts of this clonotype. The chain uses TRBV12-3 or TRBV12-4 and TRBJ1-2, with 8 bases fitting TRBD1. The CDR3 extends over 12 amino acids. Germline trimming cut 8 bases from V and 6 bases from J; bases unmatched to any gene: 5. In nucleotides, the CDR3 is TGTGCCAGCGGACAGGGCTCGAATGGCTACACCTTC. Translation gives CASGQGSNGYTF.

This clonotype has more than one count but fewer than ten. DNA of the CDR3: TGCAGTGCGATAGGCCCGGGCACAGATACGCAGTATTTT. Translation gives CSAIGPGTDTQYF. The chain has TRBV20-1 and TRBJ2-3; D is unclear. The CDR3 has 13 amino acids. V dropped 6 bases and J dropped 1 base, with 11 bases sitting between them. Germline CDR1 reads DFQATT; CDR2 reads SNEGSKA (reference sequence).

Many counts were recorded for this clonotype. The genes are TRBV2 and TRBJ2-3; D is undetermined. Per germline, CDR1 SNHLY and CDR2 FYNNEI. Between the trimmed V and J ends, which lost 2 bases and 4 bases, there was a span of 1 base. The CDR3 is 11 residues long. CDR3 in amino acids: CASSEPDTQYF. The CDR3 DNA reads TGTGCCAGCAGTGAACCAGATACGCAGTATTTT.

This clonotype was detected many times. This chain links TRBV11-2 with TRBJ2-1; D unclear. Trimming removed 4 bases from V and 6 bases from J, with 10 bases in between. This CDR3 is 13 amino acids long. Per the germline V gene, CDR1 is SGHAT and CDR2 is FQNNGV. DNA of the CDR3: TGTGCCAGCAGCTCGGACCGGCGCAATGAGCAGTTCTTC. This codes for CASSSDRRNEQFF.

The J gene is TRBJ2-3, the V gene TRBV9; TRBD2 agrees at 8 bases. V trimming: 0 bases; J trimming: 2 bases; junction bases outside the gene matches: 5. This CDR3 is built from 16 residues. Germline V gene data show CDR1 as SGDLS and CDR2 as YYNGEE. The CDR3 nucleotides are TGTGCCAGCAGCGTAGTCGGGAGGGGGATCACAGATACGCAGTATTTT. Its protein product is CASSVVGRGITDTQYF.

The rearrangement joins TRBV5-1 to TRBJ2-6; tentative D call: TRBD1 (6 bases). Trimming took 5 bases from V and 0 from J, leaving 12 bases between them. The CDR3 is 16 amino acids. Germline V lookup: CDR1 SGHRS, CDR2 YFSETQ. This chain's CDR3 is CASRTGADSGANVLTF. CDR3 DNA sequence: TGCGCCAGCAGGACAGGCGCCGACTCTGGGGCCAACGTCCTGACTTTC.

The chain uses TRBV5-5 and TRBJ2-6; 10 bases map to TRBD1. V lost 3 bases to trimming and J lost 1 base; unmatched junction nucleotides: 4. Germline loops: CDR1 SGHKS, CDR2 YYEKEE (reference sequence). This CDR3 has 17 amino acids. This CDR3 is CASSWGTGASGANVLTF. The DNA for the CDR3 is TGTGCCAGCAGCTGGGGGACAGGGGCATCTGGGGCCAACGTCCTGACTTTC.

This clonotype came up many times. The chain links TRBV18 to TRBJ1-1; perhaps TRBD1 as D (6 bases). The CDR3 sequence is 15 residues long. The germline CDR1 and CDR2 sequences are KGHSH and LQKENI. Trimming took off 5 bases at V and 2 bases at J, with 15 bases between the two ends. CDR3 loop: CASSTTGIGNTEAFF. In nucleotides, the CDR3 is TGTGCCAGCTCAACTACAGGGATCGGAAACACTGAAGCTTTCTTT.

The chain combines TRBV20-1 with TRBJ2-7, with D perhaps assigned TRBD1 or TRBD2 (5 bases each). Trimming stripped 3 bases from V and 1 base from J, with 7 bases between. Germline V gene lookup returns CDR1 DFQATT and CDR2 SNEGSKA (reference sequence). The length of the CDR3 is 12 residues. Written as DNA, the CDR3 is TGCAGTGCTAGTGGGGGATCCTACGAGCAGTACTTC. As protein: CSASGGSYEQYF.

This clonotype was picked up one time. The chain carries TRBV4-1 and TRBJ2-5; D is perhaps TRBD1 or TRBD2 (5 bases each). The germline gives CDR1 MGHRA, CDR2 YSYEKL. V lost 3 bases and J 4 bases, leaving 30 bases between the germline ends. The CDR3 is 20 residues long. The CDR3 loop reads CASSQESLWRRQGLRETQYF. DNA for the CDR3: TGCGCCAGCAGCCAGGAAAGCTTGTGGAGGCGGCAGGGCCTAAGAGAGACCCAGTACTTC.

This clonotype turned up a few times. The chain has TRBV6-6 and TRBJ2-2, with TRBD1 matching 12 bases. The CDR3 totals 16 residues. CDR1 is MNHNY, CDR2 SVGAGI, per germline (reference sequence). Trimming cost V 2 bases and J 6 bases; bases outside gene matches: 4. The CDR3 is CASSYPGTGGAGELFF. The CDR3 DNA follows: TGTGCCAGCAGTTACCCCGGGACAGGGGGCGCCGGGGAGCTGTTTTTT.

The gene calls are TRBV3-1 and TRBJ1-2, with 8 bases matching TRBD1. The germline CDR1 and CDR2 sequences are LGHDT and YNNKEL (reference sequence). The CDR3 extends over 15 amino acids. V was pared by 6 bases and J by 2 bases, with 8 bases of the junction left unmatched. The CDR3 region has the DNA TGTGCCAGCAGACCCGGACAGGGAGGAAACTATGGCTACACCTTC. Its protein is CASRPGQGGNYGYTF. The variable domain in full, with the rest retrieved from reference TRBV3-1 and TRBJ1-2, is DTAVSQTPKYLVTQMGNDKSIKCEQNLGHDTMYWYKQDSKKFLKIMFSYNNKELIINETVPNRFSPKSPDKAHLNLHINSLELGDSAVYFCASRPGQGGNYGYTFGSGTRLTVV.

The V gene is TRBV4-2, the J gene TRBJ2-5; 11 bases are a match to TRBD2. Trimming removed 0 bases from V and 4 bases from J; junction bases left unmatched: 4. The CDR3 contains 16 residues. Germline V gene lookup returns CDR1 LGHNA and CDR2 YNFKEQ. CDR3 sequence: CASSQEVAGGRETQYF. The DNA of the CDR3 is TGTGCCAGCAGCCAAGAGGTAGCGGGGGGGCGAGAGACCCAGTACTTC.

Here the CDR3 reads CASTPGTSQNTQYF. CDR3 bases: TGTGCCAGCACCCCCGGGACAAGTCAGAATACCCAGTACTTC. The chain joins TRBV7-8 to TRBJ2-5; maybe TRBD1 (6 bases). V lost 7 bases to trimming and J lost 8 bases, with 20 bases between them. The CDR3 runs 14 residues. Looked up from germline, CDR1 is SGHVS and CDR2 is FQNEAQ.

CDR3 loop: CASTDTGTGDTQYF. DNA for the CDR3: TGTGCCAGCACCGACACGGGGACCGGGGATACGCAGTATTTT. The chain employs TRBV6-2 or TRBV6-3 and TRBJ2-3; D could derive from TRBD1 or TRBD2 (5 bases each). The CDR3 runs 14 residues. Germline loops: CDR1 MNHEY, CDR2 SVGEGT. Trimming pared 7 bases from V and 6 bases from J, leaving 17 bases between.

This clonotype occurred many times. Here the CDR3 DNA reads TGTGCCAGCAGTGACTCCTTTCAGGGAAGGTACAATGAGCAGTTCTTC. Protein sequence: CASSDSFQGRYNEQFF. V and J are TRBV6-4 and TRBJ2-1, with D perhaps matching TRBD1 (5 bases). This CDR3 has 16 amino acids. V was cut by 0 bases and J by 4 bases, with 13 bases left in between. Germline CDR1 and CDR2: MRHNA and SNTAGT.

Many counts were recorded for this clonotype. V usage is TRBV5-6 and J usage is TRBJ1-2, with D perhaps matching TRBD1 (5 bases). This CDR3 is built from 12 residues. Looked up from germline, CDR1 is SGHDT and CDR2 is YYEEEE. The V gene lost 6 bases and the J gene lost 5 bases, with 11 bases spanning the gap. CDR3 DNA: TGTGCCAGCACCTCAGAGGGGTATGGCTACACCTTC. Residues: CASTSEGYGYTF.

The V gene is TRBV7-2, the J gene TRBJ2-6; D call uncertain. The germline V gene has CDR1 SGHTA and CDR2 FQGNSA. This CDR3 is 17 amino acids long. Between the trimmed V and J ends, which lost 2 bases and 2 bases, there was a span of 13 bases. CDR3 amino acids: CASSLRSERAGANVLTF. The CDR3 region has the DNA TGTGCCAGCAGCTTACGGAGCGAGCGAGCTGGGGCCAACGTCCTGACTTTC.

V gene TRBV6-6 combines with J gene TRBJ1-5; the D is unclear. CDR1 and CDR2 from the germline V gene are MNHNY and SVGAGI (reference sequence). V lost 7 bases and J lost 6, with 19 bases in between. The CDR3 loop spans 15 amino acids. Here the CDR3 DNA reads TGTGCCAGCACCCCCAGGCCTACTAGCTTTCAGCCCCAGCATTTT. It specifies CASTPRPTSFQPQHF.

V gene TRBV12-3 or TRBV12-4 combines with J gene TRBJ2-7; the match to TRBD1 covers 8 bases. The CDR3 is 14 residues long. The V segment lost 6 bases and the J segment 5 bases; nucleotides outside the gene matches: 9. The CDR3 loop is CASRHRGKPNEQYV. Written as DNA, the CDR3 is TGTGCCAGCAGGCACAGGGGGAAACCAAACGAGCAGTACGTC.

This clonotype was seen more than once but under ten times. V gene TRBV5-6 combines with J gene TRBJ2-3; 7 bases agree with TRBD2. V lost 6 bases, J lost 5 bases, and 6 bases stayed unmatched. Germline lookup yields CDR1 SGHDT and CDR2 YYEEEE. The CDR3 consists of 13 residues. The CDR3 DNA follows: TGTGCCAGCACCCTGGGAGGGGAAGATACGCAGTATTTT. It yields the protein CASTLGGEDTQYF. Using reference TRBV5-6 and TRBJ2-3 for the parts outside the CDR3, the full variable domain is DAGVTQSPTHLIKTRGQQVTLRCSPKSGHDTVSWYQQALGQGPQFIFQYYEEEERQRGNFPDRFSGHQFPNYSSELNVNALLLGDSALYLCASTLGGEDTQYFGPGTRLTVL.